Sequencing of this T cell receptor beta chain was carried out in a study of T cell responses to AZD1222 COVID-19 vaccine. Study-wide results and limits: At 160-218 and 743-854, vaccine-associated CD4 TCRs were dominant, and they spanned spike. The study reported that nearly half of spike-specific TCRs target unmutated variant regions.

Produced via immunoSEQ multiplex PCR; TCRdb's table is partial and in-frame only. The repertoire consists of over 100,000 clones, with 80% to 90% occurring once and the leading ten covering about 3%. CDR3 length equals 13 residues. Germline V CDR1 and CDR2: GTSNPN, SVGIG (reference sequence). V gave up 4 bases and J gave up 2 bases, with 11 bases separating them. Of note for this clone: As yet, its antigen is unknown.

This receptor was obtained from an adult in good health. The V gene is TRBV30, the J gene TRBJ1-2; tentatively, D is TRBD1 (5 bases). This specimen consisted of peripheral blood, obtained on day 0 of AZD1222 vaccination. The CDR3 reads CAWTRRGNYGYTF. CDR3 bases: TGTGCCTGGACGCGGCGGGGGAACTATGGCTACACCTTC.